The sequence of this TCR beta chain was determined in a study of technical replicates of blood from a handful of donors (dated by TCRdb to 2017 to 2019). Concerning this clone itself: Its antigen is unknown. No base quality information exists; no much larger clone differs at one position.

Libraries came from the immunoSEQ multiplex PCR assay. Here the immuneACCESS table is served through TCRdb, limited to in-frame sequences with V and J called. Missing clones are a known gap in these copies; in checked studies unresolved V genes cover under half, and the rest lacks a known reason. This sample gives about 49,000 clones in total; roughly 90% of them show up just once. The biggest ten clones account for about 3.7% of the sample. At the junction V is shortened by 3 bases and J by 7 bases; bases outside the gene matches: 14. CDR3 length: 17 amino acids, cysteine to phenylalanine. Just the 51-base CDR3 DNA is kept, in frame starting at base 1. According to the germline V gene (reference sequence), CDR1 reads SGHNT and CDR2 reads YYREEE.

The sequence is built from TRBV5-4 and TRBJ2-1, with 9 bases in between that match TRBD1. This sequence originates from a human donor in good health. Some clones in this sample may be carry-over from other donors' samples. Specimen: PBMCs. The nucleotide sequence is TGTGCCAGCAGCTCGCACCCCGGGACAGGGAAGGAGAATGAGCAGTTCTTC. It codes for CASSSHPGTGKENEQFF. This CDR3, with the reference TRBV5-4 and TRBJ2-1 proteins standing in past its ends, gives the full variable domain ETGVTQSPTHLIKTRGQQVTLRCSSQSGHNTVSWYQQALGQGPQFIFQYYREEENGRGNFPPRFSGLQFPNYSSELNVNALELDDSALYLCASSSHPGTGKENEQFFGPGTRLTVL.